A single sample gave rise to the 27 T cell receptor beta chains below, sequenced in a study of OX40 agonist ivuxolimab in advanced cancers. Measured with immunoSEQ multiplex PCR; TCRdb has only the in-frame clones, and not every one. The top ten clones hold under 2% of a sample with 80,000 or so clones, roughly 80% of them seen once. Specimen: CD4+ or CD8+ T cells sorted from blood, collected in a trial of the OX40 agonist ivuxolimab. These receptors were collected from an adult with an advanced solid tumor such as melanoma, head and neck, liver or kidney cancer.

By proportion, this clone is medium-sized. V usage is TRBV6-1 and J usage is TRBJ1-1; the D gene is possibly TRBD1 (5 bases). The CDR3 sequence is 14 residues long. Germline V gene sequence: CDR1 MNHNS, CDR2 SASEGT. Trimming left V 6 bases short and J 5 bases short, with 16 bases between. Written as DNA, the CDR3 is TGTGCCAGCAGAAGATCTCAGGGAGGGACTGAAGCTTTCTTT. The encoded protein is CASRRSQGGTEAFF.

This clone has a handful of counts. V is TRBV10-3 and J is TRBJ1-3; D unresolved. The CDR3 totals 16 residues. V gave up 0 bases and J gave up 3 bases, with 12 bases separating them. Germline V gene lookup returns CDR1 ENHRY and CDR2 SYGVKD. The CDR3 nucleotides are TGTGCCATCAGTGAGTCAGTAAGGAGTATTGGAAACACCATATATTTT. Protein sequence: CAISESVRSIGNTIYF.

The chain uses TRBV9 and TRBJ1-1, with TRBD1 matching 9 bases. The CDR3 runs 18 residues. The V and J ends lost 2 bases and 0 bases, in that order; junction bases with no gene match: 11. The germline V gene encodes CDR1 SGDLS and CDR2 YYNGEE. In DNA form, the CDR3 reads TGTGCCAGCAGCGTGGGGGTCGGGACAGGGACTATGAACACTGAAGCTTTCTTT. It codes for CASSVGVGTGTMNTEAFF.

This chain joins TRBV27 and TRBJ1-1; D not resolved. CDR1 and CDR2 from the germline V gene are MNHEY and SMNVEV (reference sequence). The CDR3 has 16 amino acids. Between the trimmed V and J ends, which lost 4 bases and 0 bases, there was a span of 15 bases. Written as DNA, the CDR3 is TGTGCCAGCAGTTCCGGGTGGCAGACGATGAACACTGAAGCTTTCTTT. Its protein is CASSSGWQTMNTEAFF.

For this clone: Because the CDR3's place on the DNA is in doubt, the DNA is left out and the CDR3 is given as listed by TCRdb. The rearrangement joins TRBV7-2 to TRBJ2-7; TRBD2 is the table's D call, not checked against the DNA. Germline V gives CDR1 SGHTA, CDR2 FQGNSA. The CDR3 sequence runs 15 residues, both termini included. This CDR3 is CASSTSRGGLDEQYF.

V usage is TRBV4-1 and J usage is TRBJ1-2; D not certain. Germline CDR1 MGHRA, CDR2 YSYEKL. The CDR3 extends over 18 amino acids. The V end was cut by 0 bases, the J end by 4 bases, with 21 bases between. For the CDR3, the DNA is TGCGCCAGCAGCCAAGAAAGAGATTCGGCTCAGAGGCTCTATGGCTACACCTTC. It encodes CASSQERDSAQRLYGYTF.

This clone was counted only a few times. The genes are TRBV5-1 and TRBJ2-1, with D possibly matching TRBD1 (6 bases). Trimming stripped 1 base from V and 0 bases from J, with 14 bases between. This CDR3 spans 17 amino acids. Germline assignment: CDR1 SGHRS and CDR2 YFSETQ. This chain's CDR3 is CASSLSSGTSSYNEQFF. The CDR3 coding sequence is TGCGCCAGCAGCTTGAGTTCCGGGACAAGCTCCTACAATGAGCAGTTCTTC.

The chain is built from TRBV4-2 and TRBJ2-6, with 7 bases aligning to TRBD1. CDR1 is LGHNA, CDR2 YNFKEQ, per germline. CDR3 size: 19 residues. V was pared by 0 bases and J by 0 bases, with 8 bases of the junction left unmatched. CDR3 amino acids: CASSQESYRTGSGANVLTF. The CDR3 bases are TGTGCCAGCAGCCAAGAAAGCTACAGGACAGGCTCTGGGGCCAACGTCCTGACTTTC.

V gene TRBV19 combines with J gene TRBJ2-1, with 7 bases lining up with TRBD1. V was pared by 5 bases and J by 9 bases, with 1 base of the junction left unmatched. The CDR3 covers 11 residues. Germline V gene sequence: CDR1 LNHDA, CDR2 SQIVND (reference sequence). The CDR3 DNA reads TGTGCCAGTAGTCACAGGGGTGAGCAGTTCTTC. It translates to CASSHRGEQFF.

The chain couples TRBV5-1 to TRBJ1-1, with a weak D call TRBD1 (6 bases). Germline lookup yields CDR1 SGHRS and CDR2 YFSETQ. The CDR3 sequence is 12 residues long. Trimming stripped 0 bases from V and 11 bases from J, with 11 bases between. The CDR3 here is CASSLDGTNAFF. In DNA form, the CDR3 reads TGCGCCAGCAGCTTGGACGGGACAAATGCTTTCTTT.

The rearrangement links TRBV25-1 to TRBJ1-1; 7 bases line up with TRBD1. Trimming cost V 4 bases and J 0 bases; bases outside gene matches: 2. CDR3 length: 14 amino acids. Germline assignment: CDR1 MGHDK and CDR2 SYGVNS. As DNA, the CDR3 is TGTGCCAGCAGTGGACAGGGATTGAACACTGAAGCTTTCTTT. Translated, it gives CASSGQGLNTEAFF.

The chain couples TRBV7-6 to TRBJ1-1; D is possibly TRBD1 (6 bases). The germline gives CDR1 SGHVS, CDR2 FNYEAQ. Trimming shortened V by 5 bases and J by 11 bases, and 12 bases separated the two germline ends. The CDR3 length is 11 residues. In DNA, the CDR3 is TGTGCCAGCAGCAATACAGGGTGGGCTTTCTTT. Translated, it gives CASSNTGWAFF.

The V call is TRBV11-2, the J call TRBJ2-7; 7 bases fit TRBD2. Trimming at V came to 5 bases and at J to 1 base, leaving 11 bases not matched to a gene. The germline gives CDR1 SGHAT, CDR2 FQNNGV. The CDR3 sequence is 16 residues long. The CDR3 sequence: CASSHWGGSSSYEQYF. CDR3 nucleotides: TGTGCCAGCAGCCATTGGGGCGGGAGCTCGTCCTACGAGCAGTACTTC.

The genes are TRBV28 and TRBJ2-5, with D perhaps matching TRBD2 (5 bases). This CDR3 spans 13 amino acids. V was pared by 4 bases and J by 7 bases, with 13 bases between. CDR1 is MDHEN, CDR2 SYDVKM, per germline. The CDR3, as DNA: TGTGCCAGCAGTTCGGACTGGTGGGGGACCCAGTACTTC. It encodes CASSSDWWGTQYF. Full variable domain (missing parts from reference TRBV28 and TRBJ2-5): DVKVTQSSRYLVKRTGEKVFLECVQDMDHENMFWYRQDPGLGLRLIYFSYDVKMKEKGDIPEGYSVSREKKERFSLILESASTNQTSMYLCASSSDWWGTQYFGPGTRLLVL.

This chain links TRBV19 with TRBJ1-6, with D perhaps TRBD1 (5 bases). Trimming took off 3 bases at V and 11 bases at J, with 14 bases between the two ends. The CDR3 spans 14 residues. Germline V gene lookup returns CDR1 LNHDA and CDR2 SQIVND (reference sequence). The CDR3 spells CASSIRDPMAPLHF. CDR3 sequence (DNA): TGTGCCAGTAGTATCCGGGACCCCATGGCACCCCTCCACTTT. The variable domain in full, completed from reference TRBV19 and TRBJ1-6, reads DGGITQSPKYLFRKEGQNVTLSCEQNLNHDAMYWYRQDPGQGLRLIYYSQIVNDFQKGDIAEGYSVSREKKESFPLTVTSAQKNPTAFYLCASSIRDPMAPLHFGNGTRLTVT.

This rearrangement joins TRBV7-3 to TRBJ1-1; no clear D gene. CDR1 is SGHTA, CDR2 FQGTGA, per germline. V gave up 5 bases and J gave up 1 base, with 17 bases separating them. This CDR3 comprises 16 residues. CDR3 sequence: CASSPAGPDGNTEAFF. DNA of the CDR3: TGTGCCAGCAGCCCCGCCGGGCCCGATGGGAACACTGAAGCTTTCTTT.

A few counts support this clone. The CDR3 DNA sequence: TGCGCCAGCAGCGACGGGACAGGGGCCTGGGGGGAGCAGTACTTC. Its protein product is CASSDGTGAWGEQYF. This chain joins TRBV5-1 and TRBJ2-7; 10 positions agree with TRBD1. V lost 4 bases and J lost 7; bases outside the gene matches: 11. Germline CDR1 reads SGHRS; CDR2 reads YFSETQ. The CDR3 extends over 15 amino acids. Filled out from reference TRBV5-1 and TRBJ2-7, the complete variable domain reads KAGVTQTPRYLIKTRGQQVTLSCSPISGHRSVSWYQQTPGQGLQFLFEYFSETQRNKGNFPGRFSGRQFSNSRSEMNVSTLELGDSALYLCASSDGTGAWGEQYFGPGTRLTVT.

The V and J genes are TRBV6-1 and TRBJ2-3; D uncertain. Germline V gives CDR1 MNHNS, CDR2 SASEGT. V gave up 4 bases and J gave up 8 bases, with 13 bases separating them. The CDR3 loop spans 13 amino acids. The CDR3 bases are TGTGCCAGCAGTGTCACGCCTGAAGGTACGCAGTATTTT. Translating it yields CASSVTPEGTQYF.

This rearrangement joins TRBV4-3 to TRBJ1-4; D remains unclear. The CDR3 is 19 residues long. Germline-derived CDR1 and CDR2 are LGHNA and YSLEER. V shed 0 bases and J shed 3 bases, with 20 bases lying between them. The CDR3 DNA reads TGCGCCAGCAGCCAAGATCCAGCAGGTCGTCAGTCAGCTAATGAAAAACTGTTTTTT. Encoded protein: CASSQDPAGRQSANEKLFF.

This clone was observed a single time. The V gene is TRBV12-5, the J gene TRBJ1-5; a possible D gene is TRBD1 (6 bases). The CDR3 totals 14 residues. Trimming removed 6 bases at V and 5 bases at J, with 14 bases between. Germline V CDR1 and CDR2: LGHNT, FRNRAP. CDR3 loop: CASGPSGADQPQHF. In nucleotides, the CDR3 is TGTGCTAGTGGCCCCTCAGGGGCAGATCAGCCCCAGCATTTT.

The chain recombines TRBV5-4 with TRBJ2-3; no reliable D call. V gave up 3 bases and J gave up 0 bases, with 11 bases separating them. CDR1 is SGHNT and CDR2 is YYREEE in the germline V gene (reference sequence). This CDR3 region has 15 residues. This CDR3 is CASSSKTDSTDTQYF. CDR3 coding DNA: TGTGCCAGCAGCTCAAAAACCGATAGCACAGATACGCAGTATTTT.

The CDR3 protein is CSAATNEKLFF. CDR3 bases: TGCAGCGCTGCAACTAATGAAAAACTGTTTTTT. The chain links TRBV29-1 to TRBJ1-4; D call uncertain. V lost 7 bases and J lost 0, with 3 bases in between. The CDR3 covers 11 residues. Germline loops: CDR1 SQVTM, CDR2 ANQGSEA.

The chain carries TRBV18 and TRBJ2-5; 7 bases align to TRBD2. Germline CDR1 KGHSH, CDR2 LQKENI. The CDR3 runs to 16 residues. J was trimmed by 4 bases and V by 3 bases; bases with no gene match: 11. The CDR3 DNA sequence: TGTGCCAGCTCACCGTTGGGACTACCGAGGGTAGAGACCCAGTACTTC. Amino acid sequence: CASSPLGLPRVETQYF. The full variable domain, its missing parts supplied by reference TRBV18 and TRBJ2-5, is NAGVMQNPRHLVRRRGQEARLRCSPMKGHSHVYWYRQLPEEGLKFMVYLQKENIIDESGMPKERFSAEFPKEGPSILRIQQVVRGDSAAYFCASSPLGLPRVETQYFGPGTRLLVL.

This rearrangement joins TRBV10-3 to TRBJ2-3; 7 bases match TRBD1. This CDR3 has 14 residues. J gave up 3 bases and V 3 bases, and 3 bases lay outside the gene matches. Germline lookup yields CDR1 ENHRY and CDR2 SYGVKD. The CDR3, as DNA: TGTGCCATCAGTGACGACAGGGCAACAGATACGCAGTATTTT. Translated, it gives CAISDDRATDTQYF.

The V and J genes are TRBV7-9 and TRBJ2-1, with D possibly being TRBD1 or TRBD2 (5 bases each). The CDR3 contains 15 residues. With 0 bases removed from V and 4 bases from J, the gap between germline ends came to 10 bases. In germline, CDR1 is SEHNR, CDR2 FQNEAQ (reference sequence). The CDR3 loop is CASSLAGTTYNEQFF. The CDR3 DNA follows: TGTGCCAGCAGCTTAGCCGGGACCACATACAATGAGCAGTTCTTC.

The V gene is TRBV28, the J gene TRBJ2-5, with D hard to call. The CDR3 extends over 15 amino acids. V dropped 5 bases and J dropped 0 bases, with 13 bases sitting between them. Germline V gives CDR1 MDHEN, CDR2 SYDVKM. The chain's CDR3 is CASSGVTAYQETQYF. In DNA form, the CDR3 reads TGTGCCAGCAGTGGAGTGACGGCGTACCAAGAGACCCAGTACTTC.

The CDR3 loop reads CASSYRDSYSNQPQHF. CDR3 DNA sequence: TGTGCCAGCAGTTACCGGGACAGCTATAGCAATCAGCCCCAGCATTTT. The rearrangement uses TRBV6-5 and TRBJ1-5; 7 bases match TRBD1. J was trimmed by 0 bases and V by 2 bases; bases with no gene match: 4. The CDR3 is 16 residues long. Germline values: CDR1 MNHEY, CDR2 SVGAGI.